This TCR beta chain was retrieved from a study of cytomegalovirus exposure and HLA in healthy donors. Notes on the study in general: Later on, an analysis found that several of the most significant clusters appeared to be linked to common viral pathogens, which included parvovirus B19. When analyzed later, a missense DCLRE1C variant was found to be linked to TCR beta V- and J-gene trimming.

Worth noting for this clone: As yet, its antigen is unknown.

V gave up 5 bases and J gave up 2 bases; unmatched junction bases: 12. From germline, CDR1 is SGHAT and CDR2 FQNNGV. CDR3 size: 18 residues. It was healthy bone marrow donors who served as donors. The PCR employed 60 Vbeta primers together with 13 Jbeta primers. Original analysis: Later reanalysis found around 80 million unique TCR beta chains, about 11 million of them shared. The protocol was immunoSEQ multiplex PCR, while the TCRdb copy is restricted to in-frame clones and leaves out a portion. That table supplies the V and J calls and clone size; D and trimming were determined from the DNA. The sample has over 130,000 clones, 78% seen once; the top ten hold around 5.9%.

The sequence derives from a woman aged 40-49 years in good health and CMV-seropositive. The chain carries TRBV11-2 and TRBJ2-2, with TRBD2 matching over 9 bases. The sequenced sample consisted of PBMCs. CDR3 nucleotides: TGTGCCAGCAGCCGCCGACTAGCGGCAACCCTCAACACCGGGGAGCTGTTTTTT. Amino acids: CASSRRLAATLNTGELFF.